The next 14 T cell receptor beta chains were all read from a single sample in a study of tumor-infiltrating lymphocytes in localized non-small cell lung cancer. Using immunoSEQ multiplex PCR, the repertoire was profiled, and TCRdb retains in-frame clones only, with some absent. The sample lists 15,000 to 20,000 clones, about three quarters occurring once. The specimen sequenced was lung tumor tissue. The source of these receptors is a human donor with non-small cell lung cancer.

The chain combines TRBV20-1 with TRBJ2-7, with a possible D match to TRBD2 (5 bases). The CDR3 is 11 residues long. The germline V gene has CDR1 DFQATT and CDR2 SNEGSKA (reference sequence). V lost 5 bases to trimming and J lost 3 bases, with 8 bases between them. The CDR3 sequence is CSAPDFYEQYF. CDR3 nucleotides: TGCAGTGCTCCGGACTTCTACGAGCAGTACTTC.

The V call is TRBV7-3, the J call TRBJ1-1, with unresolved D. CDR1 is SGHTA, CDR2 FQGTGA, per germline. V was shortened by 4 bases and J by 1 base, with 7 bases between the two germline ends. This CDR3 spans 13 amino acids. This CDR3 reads CASSSYTNTEAFF. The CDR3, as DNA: TGTGCCAGCAGCTCATACACGAACACTGAAGCTTTCTTT. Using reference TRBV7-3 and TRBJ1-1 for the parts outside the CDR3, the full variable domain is GAGVSQTPSNKVTEKGKYVELRCDPISGHTALYWYRQSLGQGPEFLIYFQGTGAADDSGLPNDRFFAVRPEGSVSTLKIQRTERGDSAVYLCASSSYTNTEAFFGQGTRLTVV.

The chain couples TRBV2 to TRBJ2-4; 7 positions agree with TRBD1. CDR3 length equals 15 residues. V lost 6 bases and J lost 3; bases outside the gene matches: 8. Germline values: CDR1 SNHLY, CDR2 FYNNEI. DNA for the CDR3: TGTGCCAGCAGCTCCGACAGGGCAGGCAAAAACATTCAGTACTTC. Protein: CASSSDRAGKNIQYF.

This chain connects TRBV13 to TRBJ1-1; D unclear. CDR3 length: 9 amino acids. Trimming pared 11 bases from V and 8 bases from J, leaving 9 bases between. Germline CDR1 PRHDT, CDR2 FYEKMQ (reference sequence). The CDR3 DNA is TGTGCCCTGAGTGGGGAAGCTTTCTTT. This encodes CALSGEAFF.

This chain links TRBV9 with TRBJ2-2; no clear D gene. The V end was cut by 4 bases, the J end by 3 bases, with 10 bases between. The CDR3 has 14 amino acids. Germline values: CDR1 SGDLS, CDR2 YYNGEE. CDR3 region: CASSSNIYTGELFF. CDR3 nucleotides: TGTGCCAGCAGCTCCAACATCTACACCGGGGAGCTGTTTTTT.

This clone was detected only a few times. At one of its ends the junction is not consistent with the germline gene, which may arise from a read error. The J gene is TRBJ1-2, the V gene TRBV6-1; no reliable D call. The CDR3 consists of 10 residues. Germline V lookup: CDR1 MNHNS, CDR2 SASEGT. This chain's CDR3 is CASSVGPSRF. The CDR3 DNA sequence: TGTGCCAGCAGTGTTGGGCCCTCAAGGTTC.

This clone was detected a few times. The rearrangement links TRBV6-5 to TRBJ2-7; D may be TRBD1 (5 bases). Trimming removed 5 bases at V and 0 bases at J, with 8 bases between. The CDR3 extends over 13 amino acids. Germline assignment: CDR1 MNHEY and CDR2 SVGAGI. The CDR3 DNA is TGTGCCAGCAGTCGACAGAGCTCCTACGAGCAGTACTTC. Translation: CASSRQSSYEQYF.

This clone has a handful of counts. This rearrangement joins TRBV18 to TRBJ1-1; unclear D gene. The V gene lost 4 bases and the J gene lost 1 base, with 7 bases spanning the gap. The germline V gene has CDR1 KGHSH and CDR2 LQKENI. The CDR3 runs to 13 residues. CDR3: CASSLQRNTEAFF. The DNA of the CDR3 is TGTGCCAGCTCACTCCAGAGGAACACTGAAGCTTTCTTT.

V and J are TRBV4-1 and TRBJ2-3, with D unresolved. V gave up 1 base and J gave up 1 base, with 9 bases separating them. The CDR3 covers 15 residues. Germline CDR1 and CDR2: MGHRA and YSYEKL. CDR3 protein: CASSQVAAGTDTQYF. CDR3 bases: TGCGCCAGCAGCCAAGTGGCAGCCGGCACAGATACGCAGTATTTT.

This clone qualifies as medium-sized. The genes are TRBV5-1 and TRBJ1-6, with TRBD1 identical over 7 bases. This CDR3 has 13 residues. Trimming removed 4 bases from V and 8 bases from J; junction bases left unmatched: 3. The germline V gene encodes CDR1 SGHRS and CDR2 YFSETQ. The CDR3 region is CASSLTGYSPLHF. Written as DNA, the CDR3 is TGCGCCAGCAGCCTGACAGGGTATTCACCCCTCCACTTT.

Here the CDR3 DNA reads TGTGCCAGCAGCTTAGCCGACGGGTTTAATCAGCCCCAGCATTTT. This sequence encodes CASSLADGFNQPQHF. V gene TRBV7-8 combines with J gene TRBJ1-5; D remains ambiguous. This CDR3 comprises 15 residues. The V and J ends lost 0 bases and 4 bases respectively, with 10 bases between them. Germline CDR1 and CDR2: SGHVS and FQNEAQ.

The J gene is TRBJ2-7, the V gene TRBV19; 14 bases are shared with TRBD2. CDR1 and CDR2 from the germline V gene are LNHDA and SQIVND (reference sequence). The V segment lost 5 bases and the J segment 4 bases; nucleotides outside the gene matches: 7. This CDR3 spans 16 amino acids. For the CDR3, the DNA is TGTGCCAGTAGTGTAGGGACTAGCGGGAGTCATTACGAGCAGTACTTC. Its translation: CASSVGTSGSHYEQYF. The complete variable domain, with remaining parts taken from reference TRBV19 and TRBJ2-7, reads DGGITQSPKYLFRKEGQNVTLSCEQNLNHDAMYWYRQDPGQGLRLIYYSQIVNDFQKGDIAEGYSVSREKKESFPLTVTSAQKNPTAFYLCASSVGTSGSHYEQYFGPGTRLTVT.

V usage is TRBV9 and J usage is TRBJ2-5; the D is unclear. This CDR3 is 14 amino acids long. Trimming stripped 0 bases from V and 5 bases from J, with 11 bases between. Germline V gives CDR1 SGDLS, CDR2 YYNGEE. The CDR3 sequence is CASSVVSSVETQYF. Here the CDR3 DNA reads TGTGCCAGCAGCGTAGTAAGCTCTGTCGAGACCCAGTACTTC.

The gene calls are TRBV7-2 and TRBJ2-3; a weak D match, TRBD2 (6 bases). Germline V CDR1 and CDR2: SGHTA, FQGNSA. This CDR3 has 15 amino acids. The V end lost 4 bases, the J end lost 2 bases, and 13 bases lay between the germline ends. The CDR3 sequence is CASSSDYLSTDTQYF. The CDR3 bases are TGTGCCAGCAGCTCGGACTACCTTTCCACAGATACGCAGTATTTT.